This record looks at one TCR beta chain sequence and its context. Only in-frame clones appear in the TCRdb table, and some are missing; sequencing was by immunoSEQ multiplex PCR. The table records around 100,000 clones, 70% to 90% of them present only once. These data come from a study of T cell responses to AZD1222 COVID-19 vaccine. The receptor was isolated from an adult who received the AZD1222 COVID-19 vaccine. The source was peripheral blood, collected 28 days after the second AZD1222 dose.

CDR3 sequence: CASSRQNTGELFF. The CDR3 DNA sequence: TGTGCCAGCAGTCGACAGAACACCGGGGAGCTGTTTTTT. The chain joins TRBV27 to TRBJ2-2; D is unresolved. Trimming cost V 5 bases and J 1 base, with 5 bases left between them. The CDR3 is made up of 13 amino acids. Germline lookup yields CDR1 MNHEY and CDR2 SMNVEV (reference sequence).